This TCR beta chain was sequenced in a study of T cell changes during pregnancy in multiple sclerosis. The CDR3 has 11 amino acids. CDR1 is PRHDT, CDR2 FYEKMQ, per germline (reference sequence). Trimming pared 4 bases from V and 10 bases from J, leaving 8 bases between. Using immunoSEQ multiplex PCR, the repertoire was profiled, and TCRdb retains in-frame clones only, with some absent. Here the sample spans about 59,000 clones, about 93% being singletons. The TCR originated in a female donor with multiple sclerosis, enrolled in a pregnancy study. Material: CD8+ T cells from peripheral blood mononuclear cells, obtained in the third trimester of pregnancy. The chain joins TRBV13 to TRBJ2-1; D gene uncertain. CDR3 sequence reads: CASSSVSEQFF. The CDR3 nucleotides are TGTGCCAGCAGCTCGGTCTCCGAGCAGTTCTTC. Looking up the rest from reference TRBV13 and TRBJ2-1 gives the full variable domain: AAGVIQSPRHLIKEKRETATLKCYPIPRHDTVYWYQQGPGQDPQFLISFYEKMQSDKGSIPDRFSAQQFSDYHSELNMSSLELGDSALYFCASSSVSEQFFGPGTRLTVL.